Sequencing of this T cell receptor (beta chain) was carried out in a study of T-cell memory formation after mild COVID-19. This clonotype occurred a few times. TCRdb reprocessed the 5' RACE reads with MiXCR, giving one entry per CDR3 protein. The sample contains 380,000 or so distinct CDR3 sequences, roughly an eighth of which appear only once. The CDR3 runs 14 residues. The germline V gene has CDR1 MRHNA and CDR2 SNTAGT. V was pared by 4 bases and J by 4 bases, with 10 bases between. The chain joins TRBV6-4 to TRBJ2-2; the D is unclear. The sequenced sample was PBMCs or a T cell subset sorted from them (not recorded which). The TCR comes from a man aged 18 to 30 who had mild COVID-19 (a few samples of this study predate the infection). Cell type and time point are not known. The chain's CDR3 is CASSASGSTGELFF. The CDR3 bases are TGTGCCAGCAGTGCGTCAGGATCCACCGGGGAGCTGTTTTTT.